This T cell receptor (beta chain) is from a study of T cells after yellow fever vaccination (dated by TCRdb to the late 2010s). In the study overall: Libraries from fractions with low cell numbers were prepared with the SMART-Seq v4 Ultra Low Input RNA kit. To track T-cell clones before and after primary and booster YFV17D yellow fever vaccination, bulk TCR alpha and beta repertoires were sequenced longitudinally. Two healthy male donors, one aged 18 to 30 and one aged 30 to 39 years, made up the cohort. Blood samples were taken at several timepoints before and after primary and secondary immunization, and bulk PBMC replicates and cell subsets were isolated.

General conclusions and limits of the study: Because only two donors were included in the study, the extent to which the findings can be generalized is limited. A small share of clonotypes occurred in both CD4 and CD8 compartments, likely arising from convergent recombination. Compared with the primary T-cell response, the secondary T-cell response was weaker but faster, peaking on day 5 rather than day 15. Because abundant contaminating clonotypes from the bulk population could be contained in FACS-sorted repertoires, computational filtering was required. Most clones expanded after primary vaccination were re-detected after the booster (almost 97% of CD4 and around nine tenths of CD8), suggesting broad memory maintenance.

TCR cDNA was synthesized by 5'RACE template switching, which introduced a universal primer site and unique molecular identifiers. Priming of cDNA synthesis was performed from both the TCR alpha and TCR beta constant segments. Library amplification used two PCR steps, and the second PCR step added sample barcodes and sequencing adapters. Sequencing of libraries was done on Illumina HiSeq 2500 (2x100 bp) or NovaSeq (2x150 bp). On the authors' methods: MIGEC handled demultiplexing of reads and collapsing into UMI consensus sequences, while MiXCR performed V(D)J alignment. Clonotypes responding to the vaccine were identified with edgeR on replicate PBMC samples, with the criteria of FDR below 0.01 and a log2 fold change above 5 up to day 15. CD4 or CD8 identity was assigned to each bulk clonotype according to whether the clonotype was present at higher abundance in the sequenced CD4 repertoire or the sequenced CD8 repertoire. Clones were called with MiXCR by TCRdb after fastp trimmed the public reads at Q25, and only in-frame beta chains were retained. When rows share a CDR3 protein, they turn into one entry using the most common DNA and genes. These V and J calls are TCRdb output, not the study's own analysis. Within this sample are 500,000 to 650,000 distinct CDR3 sequences, with 10% to 15% of them counted one time only. The ten most abundant clones make up about 15% of the sample.

According to the study, the label for this sample's treatment or condition signals: live attenuated yellow fever vaccine strain. At each blood-draw timepoint, two biological replicates of bulk PBMCs were obtained. PBMCs were isolated from peripheral blood using a standard Ficoll-Paque protocol. TriZol was used to extract RNA from bulk PBMCs, from CD4 and CD8 fractions, and from dextramer-positive and dextramer-negative fractions. The CDR3, cysteine through phenylalanine, is 13 amino acids long. Only CDR3 DNA remains: 39 bases, in frame from the first base. CDR1 and CDR2 were assigned from the germline V gene (reference sequence) as SGHKS and YYEKEE. V is reduced by 1 base and J by 8 bases, leaving a spacing of 12 bases between them. There are many counts of this clonotype. This clone's antigen is unknown. The input lacks base qualities; no much larger clone sits a single base away.

The chain couples TRBV5-5 to TRBJ1-2; no D gene can be assigned with confidence. The clonotype comes from a man aged 25-45 years who received the YFV17D yellow fever vaccine. The sequencing used PBMCs, collected on the day of the yellow fever booster vaccination. The nucleotide sequence is TGTGCCAGCAGCTTGCCTGGGTTTTACGGCTACACCTTC. Its translation reads: CASSLPGFYGYTF. When the CDR3 is completed using the reference TRBV5-5 and TRBJ1-2 genes on either side, the full variable domain is DAGVTQSPTHLIKTRGQQVTLRCSPISGHKSVSWYQQVLGQGPQFIFQYYEKEERGRGNFPDRFSARQFPNYSSELNVNALLLGDSALYLCASSLPGFYGYTFGSGTRLTVV.